Detailed here is one T cell receptor beta chain. Its target antigen remains unknown. No base qualities exist here, and no much larger clone lies one base off it. Libraries were prepared through 5' RACE. Sequencing instrument: Illumina HiSeq 2000. Template switching introduced a universal primer binding site; the final cDNA contained a unique molecular identifier, enabling accurate counting of TCR cDNA molecules. First-strand cDNA for TCR alpha and beta chains was synthesized from specific primers in the conserved constant-segment region. To control for contamination, each cDNA library was double barcoded with a SMART-Mk sample barcode plus Illumina barcodes. Two successive PCR steps introduced TruSeq adapter sequences along with Illumina sample barcodes. Sequencing of the TCR alpha and beta cDNA libraries was done on the Illumina HiSeq platform using custom primers. The original pipeline was this. Unique molecular identifiers were extracted from raw reads with MiGEC, and CDR3 positions were determined with MiXCR. For each individual, recombination models were inferred using an EM algorithm with the repgenHMM and IGoR tools. The tcR package in R was used for shared clonotype analysis, with sharing normalized by the product of cloneset sizes. Out-of-frame nonproductive sequences were analyzed to study raw recombination free of thymic and clonal selection effects. TCRdb cleaned the public reads at Q25 with fastp, built clones with MiXCR and kept in-frame beta chains. Merged by CDR3 protein, the rows form single entries marked with the most common genes and DNA. What appears here as the V and J calls and clone size reflects TCRdb's work, not the paper's. This sample has 650,000 to 750,000 distinct CDR3 sequences in its table, and approximately 22% of those were observed once. Roughly 4.3% of the sample belongs to the ten largest clones.

The data were obtained in a study of identical twins (dated by TCRdb to 2015 to 2016). For context, the study as a whole: To test whether fetal clonotypes persist, the study used deep sequencing on TCR alpha and beta repertoires from monozygotic twins, unrelated adults of various ages, and cord blood. Replicate twin experiments were performed at different times using different library preparation protocols to rule out contamination.

CDR1 and CDR2 are read off the germline V gene as SGHDT and YYEEEE. The CDR3 numbers 15 residues from cysteine through phenylalanine. Only the CDR3 DNA stays, 45 bases, in frame from base 1. V and J are truncated by 1 base and 4 bases respectively, leaving an intervening sequence of 9 bases. Broad study findings and their caveats: Because the same donors could not be followed over many years, the conclusions depended on cross-sectional statistical analysis. In monozygotic twins, out-of-frame TCR alpha sharing was systematically underestimated by recombination models, although the models agreed with sharing between unrelated individuals. Zero-insertion analyses could be partly confounded by invariant T cells such as MAIT and iNKT, though diverse VJ usage argued against such confounding for most clonotypes. In beta out-of-frame sequences, excess twin sharing was weaker, because having fewer shared sequences lowered the signal-to-noise ratio. Fewer insertions were carried by abundant cord blood beta clonotypes, a similar but weaker trend appeared in young adult naive repertoires, and no such trend appeared in memory repertoires. Compared with coincidental sharing between unrelated individuals, out-of-frame TCR alpha sequences shared between twins showed an excess of sequences with low generation probability.

Only healthy Caucasian donors were included. Three pairs of female monozygotic twins, all aged about 18 to 29 years, made up the twin cohort. The RNA used for TCR libraries was isolated from peripheral blood mononuclear cells. These data were likewise used in another study, on T cells expressing NK-cell markers. The second investigation adds: In sorted CD3+CD56+NKG2C+, CD3+CD56+NKG2C- and CD3+CD56-NKG2C+ T-cell subsets from several donors, TCR beta-chain repertoires were profiled. Among the eight sequenced donors, seven were HCMV-seropositive and one was HCMV-seronegative. To restrict sorting to alphabetaTCR-expressing T cells, an anti-gammadeltaTCR antibody was added in several experiments. In roughly 6 donors, the dominant CD3+CD56+NKG2C+ clonotypes ranked among the top 10 CD8+ clonotypes, making up 1.0-7.0% of CD8+ T cells. Those dominant clonotypes were again the most abundant among CD3+CD56-NKG2C+ cells in a handful of donors, at about 25-60.1%. It remained unclear whether the expanded NKG2C-expressing T cell clones were specific for HCMV antigens. All eight donors whose samples were sequenced were randomly selected healthy volunteers, three of them men and five women. HCMV serostatus was determined by detecting HCMV-specific IgG in serum with a commercial ELISA kit. For several donors, bulk peripheral blood T-cell repertoires were also sequenced from unsorted PBMC. MIGEC handled demultiplexing of the reads and grouping by UMI, while MiTCR was used to assemble and quantify clonotypes. To exclude erroneous sequences, only TCR cDNA sequences supported by at least two reads were retained. Downstream repertoire analysis used the tcR package, and clonotypes were matched across fractions by CDR3 nucleotide sequence plus V segment. Antigen specificity was annotated against VDJdb with VDJmatch, allowing one amino acid substitution in CDR3.

What was sequenced was PBMCs. The sequence links TRBV5-6 to TRBJ2-6; tentative D gene TRBD1, with 5 bases matching. This receptor was taken from a woman aged 18-30 years in good health. The DNA sequence follows: TGTGCCAGCAGCTTGTATGGGGCCGGGGCCAACGTCCTGACTTTC. It translates to CASSLYGAGANVLTF.